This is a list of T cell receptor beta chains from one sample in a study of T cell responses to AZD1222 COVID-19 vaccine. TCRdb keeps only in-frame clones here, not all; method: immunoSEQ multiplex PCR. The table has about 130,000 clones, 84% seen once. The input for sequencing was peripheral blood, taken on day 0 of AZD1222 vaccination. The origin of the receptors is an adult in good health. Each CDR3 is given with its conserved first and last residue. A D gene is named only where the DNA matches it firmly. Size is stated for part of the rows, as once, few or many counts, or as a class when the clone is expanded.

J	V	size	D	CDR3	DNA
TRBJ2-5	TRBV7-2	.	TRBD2	CASSWTSGKETQYF	TGTGCCAGCAGCTGGACTAGCGGAAAAGAGACCCAGTACTTC
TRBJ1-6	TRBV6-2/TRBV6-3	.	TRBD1	CASSFSSGQGASPLHF	TGTGCCAGCAGTTTCTCGTCGGGACAGGGGGCGTCACCCCTCCACTTT
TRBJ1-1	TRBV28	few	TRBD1	CASSPGQGRTEAFF	TGTGCCAGCAGTCCGGGACAGGGGAGGACTGAAGCTTTCTTT
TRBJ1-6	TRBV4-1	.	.	CASSQGGPPVHF	TGCGCCAGCAGCCAAGGCGGACCGCCCGTCCACTTT
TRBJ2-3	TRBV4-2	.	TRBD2	CASKQGPSGDSQYF	TGTGCCAGCAAACAAGGGCCTAGCGGGGATTCGCAGTATTTT
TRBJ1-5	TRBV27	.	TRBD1	CASRPSPYTDRGRQPQHF	TGTGCCAGCAGACCCTCACCATATACGGACAGGGGGCGTCAGCCCCAGCATTTT
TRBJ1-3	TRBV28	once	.	CASSLGDPRDTIYF	TGTGCCAGCAGTTTAGGAGACCCGAGGGACACCATATATTTT
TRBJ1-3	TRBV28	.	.	CASSLSGPSGNTIYF	TGTGCCAGCAGTTTATCTGGGCCTTCTGGAAACACCATATATTTT
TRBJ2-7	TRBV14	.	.	CASSPQITSEQYF	TGTGCCAGCAGCCCGCAAATAACCAGCGAGCAGTACTTC
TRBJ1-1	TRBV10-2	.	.	CASSATAEAFF	TGCGCCAGCAGTGCGACGGCAGAAGCTTTCTTT
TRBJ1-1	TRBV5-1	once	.	CASREGSWGTEAFF	TGCGCCAGCAGAGAGGGTTCCTGGGGCACTGAAGCTTTCTTT
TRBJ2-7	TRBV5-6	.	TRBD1	CASSLGDSLYEQYF	TGTGCCAGCAGCTTGGGGGACAGCCTCTACGAGCAGTACTTC
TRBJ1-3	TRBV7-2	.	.	CASSLGPVSGNTIYF	TGTGCCAGCAGCTTAGGGCCGGTCTCTGGAAACACCATATATTTT
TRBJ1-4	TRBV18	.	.	CASSPPGQRTNEKLFF	TGTGCCAGCTCACCACCTGGACAGAGAACTAATGAAAAACTGTTTTTT
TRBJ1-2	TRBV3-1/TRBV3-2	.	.	CASSQARFSGQLNGYTF	TGTGCCAGCAGCCAAGCTCGGTTTAGTGGGCAGCTAAATGGCTACACCTTC
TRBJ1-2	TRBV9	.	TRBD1	CASSLRQGNGYTF	TGTGCCAGCAGCCTACGACAGGGGAATGGCTACACCTTC
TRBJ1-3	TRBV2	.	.	CASQGSTSGNTIYF	TGTGCCAGCCAAGGGTCAACAAGTGGGAACACCATATATTTT
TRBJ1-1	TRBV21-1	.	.	CASSAISRDRWGNTEAFF	TGTGCCAGCAGCGCAATATCCCGGGACAGGTGGGGTAACACTGAAGCTTTCTTT
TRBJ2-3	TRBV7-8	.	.	CASSPLRRNTDTQYF	TGTGCCAGCAGCCCCCTCCGGCGGAACACAGATACGCAGTATTTT
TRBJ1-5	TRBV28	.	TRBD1	CASSLTGGAGPQHF	TGTGCCAGCAGTCTGACAGGGGGCGCCGGCCCCCAGCATTTT
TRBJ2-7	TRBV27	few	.	CASSLYPEGRGDEQYF	TGTGCCAGCAGTTTATACCCCGAGGGGCGAGGAGACGAGCAGTACTTC
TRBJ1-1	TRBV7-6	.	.	CASSSPDRMNTEAFF	TGTGCCAGCAGTTCACCAGACAGGATGAACACTGAAGCTTTCTTT
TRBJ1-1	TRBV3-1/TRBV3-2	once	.	CASSQDRAGGRNTEAFF	TGTGCCAGCAGCCAAGATCGGGCGGGGGGCAGGAACACTGAAGCTTTCTTT
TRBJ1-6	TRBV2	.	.	CASSVDSSYNSPLHF	TGTGCCAGCAGTGTTGACAGCTCCTATAATTCACCCCTCCACTTT
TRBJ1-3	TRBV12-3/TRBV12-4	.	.	CASSFGSGNTIYF	TGTGCCAGCAGTTTTGGGTCTGGAAACACCATATATTTT
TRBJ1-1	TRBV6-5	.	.	CASRPRWSGEAFF	TGTGCCAGCAGACCAAGATGGTCGGGGGAAGCTTTCTTT
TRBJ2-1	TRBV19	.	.	CASRKGVYSSVNEQFF	TGTGCCAGTAGGAAGGGGGTCTACAGTTCCGTCAATGAGCAGTTCTTC
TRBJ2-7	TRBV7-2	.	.	CASSLVGRSYEQYF	TGTGCCAGCAGCTTAGTAGGGCGGTCCTACGAGCAGTACTTC
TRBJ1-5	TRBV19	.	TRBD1	CASNGQGNQPQHF	TGTGCCAGTAACGGACAGGGTAATCAGCCCCAGCATTTT
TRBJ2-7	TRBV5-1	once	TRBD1	CASSPMDRGAPYEQYF	TGCGCCAGCAGCCCTATGGACAGGGGGGCCCCCTATGAGCAGTACTTC
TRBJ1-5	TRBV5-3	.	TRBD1	CARSKTGAYSNQPQHF	TGTGCCAGAAGCAAGACAGGGGCGTATAGCAATCAGCCCCAGCATTTT